This TCR beta chain was documented in a study of T cell responses to AZD1222 COVID-19 vaccine. Only in-frame clones appear in the TCRdb table, and some are missing; sequencing was by immunoSEQ multiplex PCR. The data show approximately 160,000 clones, around 94% seen once. This CDR3 is 13 amino acids long. V dropped 4 bases and J dropped 3 bases, with 10 bases sitting between them. Germline V gene lookup returns CDR1 SGHRS and CDR2 YFSETQ. The receptor was isolated from an adult in good health. The source was peripheral blood, collected on day 0 of AZD1222 vaccination. The V gene is TRBV5-1, the J gene TRBJ1-1; D perhaps matches TRBD1 (6 bases). The DNA of the CDR3 is TGCGCCAGCAGCCAACAGGGTTACACTGAAGCTTTCTTT. It is translated as CASSQQGYTEAFF. Full variable domain (remainder filled in from reference TRBV5-1 and TRBJ1-1): KAGVTQTPRYLIKTRGQQVTLSCSPISGHRSVSWYQQTPGQGLQFLFEYFSETQRNKGNFPGRFSGRQFSNSRSEMNVSTLELGDSALYLCASSQQGYTEAFFGQGTRLTVV.